This T cell receptor (beta chain) was found in a study of blood T cell repertoires in COVID-19. Study-level background: Acute and convalescent COVID-19 specimens originated in the United States, Italy and Spain.

As processed by the authors: Estimation of nucleated cell counts relied on the amplification of reference gene primers. The table came from immunoSEQ multiplex PCR; TCRdb's copy has only in-frame clones and leaves some out. The D gene and trimming were derived from the DNA, and the V and J assignments and clone size from that table. The table has approximately 220,000 clones, 84% seen once. CDR1 is KGHDR and CDR2 is SFDVKD in the germline V gene. This CDR3 region has 15 residues. Trimming shortened V by 1 base and J by 2 bases, and 10 bases separated the two germline ends. Sequenced: peripheral blood. V usage is TRBV24-1 and J usage is TRBJ1-1; a weak D match, TRBD1 (5 bases). The sequence came from a woman aged 60-75 years who had recovered from COVID-19. The CDR3 DNA reads as TGTGCCACCAGTGATTTCCCGGGGGTTAACACTGAAGCTTTCTTT. Translating gives CATSDFPGVNTEAFF.